This T cell receptor (beta chain) emerged from a study of control samples from healthy donors and cancer patients. Sequenced by immunoSEQ multiplex PCR; TCRdb stores in-frame clones only, minus some. The sample shows some 170,000 clones, around 94% of them seen only once. The CDR3 covers 16 residues. V dropped 6 bases and J dropped 8; count of bases not matched to a gene: 10. Germline values: CDR1 SNHLY, CDR2 FYNNEI. The sequenced material came from PBMCs. This receptor was taken from a man aged 60 to 69 with colorectal cancer. J is TRBJ2-1 and V is TRBV2; 13 positions match TRBD2. The CDR3 nucleotides read TGTGCCAGCAGGATAGGACTAGCGGGGGATATGGATGAGCAGTTCTTC. It specifies CASRIGLAGDMDEQFF.